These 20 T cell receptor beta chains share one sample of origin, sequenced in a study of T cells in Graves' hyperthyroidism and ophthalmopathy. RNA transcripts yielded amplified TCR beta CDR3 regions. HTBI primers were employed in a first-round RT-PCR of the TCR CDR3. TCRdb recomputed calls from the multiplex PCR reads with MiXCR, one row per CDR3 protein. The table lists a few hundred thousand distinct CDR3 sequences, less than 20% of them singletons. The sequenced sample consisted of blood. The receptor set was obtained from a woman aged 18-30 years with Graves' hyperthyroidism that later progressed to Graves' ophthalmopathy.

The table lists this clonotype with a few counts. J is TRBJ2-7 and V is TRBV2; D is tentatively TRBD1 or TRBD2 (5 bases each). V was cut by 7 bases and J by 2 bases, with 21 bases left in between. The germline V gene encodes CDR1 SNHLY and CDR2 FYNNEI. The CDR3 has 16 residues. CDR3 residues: CASMRGPAPDPYEQYF. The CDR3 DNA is TGTGCCAGCATGAGGGGACCAGCACCCGATCCCTACGAGCAGTACTTC.

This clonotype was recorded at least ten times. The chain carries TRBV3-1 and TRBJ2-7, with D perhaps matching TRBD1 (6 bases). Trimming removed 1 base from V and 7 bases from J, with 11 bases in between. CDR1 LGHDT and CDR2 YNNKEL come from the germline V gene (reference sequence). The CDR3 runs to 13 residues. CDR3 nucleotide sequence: TGTGCCAGCAGCCAAGGACAGGTCCGTGAGCAGTACTTC. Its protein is CASSQGQVREQYF.

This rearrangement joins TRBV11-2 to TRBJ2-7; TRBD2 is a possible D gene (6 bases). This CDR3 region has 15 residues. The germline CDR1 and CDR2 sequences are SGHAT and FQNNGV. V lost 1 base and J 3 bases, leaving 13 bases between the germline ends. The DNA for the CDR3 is TGTGCCAGCAGCTTAGCGGAGGGGCACGGCTACGAGCAGTACTTC. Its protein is CASSLAEGHGYEQYF.

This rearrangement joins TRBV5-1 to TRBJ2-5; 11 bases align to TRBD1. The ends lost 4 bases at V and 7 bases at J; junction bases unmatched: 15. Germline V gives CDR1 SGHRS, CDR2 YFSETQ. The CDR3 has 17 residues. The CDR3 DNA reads TGCGCCAGCAGCCCCGTCCAGGACAGGGGGCGCGATGTGACCCAGTACTTC. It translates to CASSPVQDRGRDVTQYF.

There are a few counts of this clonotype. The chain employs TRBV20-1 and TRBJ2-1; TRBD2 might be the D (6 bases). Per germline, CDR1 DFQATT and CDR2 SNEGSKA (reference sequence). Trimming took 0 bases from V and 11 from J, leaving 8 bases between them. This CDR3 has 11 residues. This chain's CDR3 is CSARDGGKQFF. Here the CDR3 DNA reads TGCAGTGCTAGAGATGGGGGGAAGCAGTTCTTC.

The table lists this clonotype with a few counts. The CDR3 DNA reads as TGTGCCAGCTCACCCCTAGCGGATGCTTCAAGCTCCTACGAGCAGTACTTC. Amino acid sequence: CASSPLADASSSYEQYF. The chain is built from TRBV18 and TRBJ2-7; 7 bases align to TRBD2. The trim removed 3 bases at V and 0 bases at J, leaving 11 bases unmatched. CDR3 length: 17 amino acids. Germline V lookup: CDR1 KGHSH, CDR2 LQKENI.

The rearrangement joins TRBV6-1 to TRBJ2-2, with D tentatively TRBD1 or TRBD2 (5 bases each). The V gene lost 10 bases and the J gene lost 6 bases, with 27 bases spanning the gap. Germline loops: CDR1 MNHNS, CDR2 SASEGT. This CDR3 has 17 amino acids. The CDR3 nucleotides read TGTGCCAACAGGTCCCCTGCGAGCGGCAAAGGGGCCGGGGAGCTGTTTTTT. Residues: CANRSPASGKGAGELFF.

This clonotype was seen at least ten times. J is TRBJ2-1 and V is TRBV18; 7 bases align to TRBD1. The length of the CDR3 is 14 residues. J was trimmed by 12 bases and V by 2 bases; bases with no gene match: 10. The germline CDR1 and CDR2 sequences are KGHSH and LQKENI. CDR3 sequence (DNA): TGTGCCAGCTCACCATCCCGGGACAGCACGGGGCAGTTCTTC. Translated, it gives CASSPSRDSTGQFF.

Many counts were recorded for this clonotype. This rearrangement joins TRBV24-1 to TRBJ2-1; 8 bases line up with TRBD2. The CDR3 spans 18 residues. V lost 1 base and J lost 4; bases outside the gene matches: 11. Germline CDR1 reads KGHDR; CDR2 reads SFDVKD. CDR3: CATSDLPGSGKPYNEQFF. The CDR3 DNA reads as TGTGCCACCAGTGATTTACCCGGTAGCGGGAAGCCTTACAATGAGCAGTTCTTC.

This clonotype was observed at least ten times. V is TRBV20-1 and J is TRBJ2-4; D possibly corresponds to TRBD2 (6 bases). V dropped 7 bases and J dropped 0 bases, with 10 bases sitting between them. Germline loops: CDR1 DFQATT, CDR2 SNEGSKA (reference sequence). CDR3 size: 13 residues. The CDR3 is CSVAALAKNIQYF. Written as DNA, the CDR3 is TGCAGTGTAGCGGCACTAGCCAAAAACATTCAGTACTTC.

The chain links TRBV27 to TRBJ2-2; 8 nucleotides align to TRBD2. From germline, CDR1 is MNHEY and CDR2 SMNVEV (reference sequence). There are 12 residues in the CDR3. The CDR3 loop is CTSGFNTGELFF. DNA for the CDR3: TGTACTAGCGGATTTAACACCGGGGAGCTGTTTTTT.

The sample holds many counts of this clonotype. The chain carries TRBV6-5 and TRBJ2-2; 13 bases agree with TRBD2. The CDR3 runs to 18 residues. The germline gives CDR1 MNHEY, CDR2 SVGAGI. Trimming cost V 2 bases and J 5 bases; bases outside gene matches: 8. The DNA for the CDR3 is TGTGCCAGCAGTTACCGCGGACTAGCGGGAGAACGGACCGGGGAGCTGTTTTTT. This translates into CASSYRGLAGERTGELFF.

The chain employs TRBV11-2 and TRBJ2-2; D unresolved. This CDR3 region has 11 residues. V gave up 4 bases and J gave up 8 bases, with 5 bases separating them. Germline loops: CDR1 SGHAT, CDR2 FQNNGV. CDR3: CASSSRGELFF. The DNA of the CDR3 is TGTGCCAGCAGCTCGAGGGGGGAGCTGTTTTTT.

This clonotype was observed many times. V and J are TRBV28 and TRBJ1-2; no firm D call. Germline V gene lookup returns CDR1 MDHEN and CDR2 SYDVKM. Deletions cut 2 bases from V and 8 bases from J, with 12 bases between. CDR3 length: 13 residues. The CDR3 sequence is CASSLPGNKGYTF. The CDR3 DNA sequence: TGTGCCAGCAGTTTACCGGGGAATAAGGGCTACACCTTC.

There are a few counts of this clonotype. CDR3 in amino acids: CSVDSLAGLKLLSEQFF. Here the CDR3 DNA reads TGCAGCGTTGATTCCCTAGCGGGATTGAAATTGCTCTCTGAGCAGTTCTTC. This chain joins TRBV29-1 and TRBJ2-1; 9 bases agree with TRBD2. This CDR3 contains 17 residues. V trimming: 3 bases; J trimming: 9 bases; junction bases outside the gene matches: 18. In germline, CDR1 is SQVTM, CDR2 ANQGSEA.

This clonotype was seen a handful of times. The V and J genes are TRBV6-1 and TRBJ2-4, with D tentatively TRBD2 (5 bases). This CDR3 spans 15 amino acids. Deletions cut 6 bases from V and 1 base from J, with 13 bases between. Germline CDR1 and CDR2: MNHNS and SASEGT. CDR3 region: CASSPGITAKNIQYF. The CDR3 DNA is TGTGCCAGCAGCCCCGGGATAACGGCCAAAAACATTCAGTACTTC.

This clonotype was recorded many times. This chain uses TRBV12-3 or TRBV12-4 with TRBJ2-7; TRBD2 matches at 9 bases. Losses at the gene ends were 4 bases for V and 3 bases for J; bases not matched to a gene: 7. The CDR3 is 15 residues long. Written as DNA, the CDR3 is TGTGCCAGCAGTTCCCGACGCGGGAGGGGCTACGAGCAGTACTTC. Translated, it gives CASSSRRGRGYEQYF.

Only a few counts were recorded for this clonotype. CDR3 protein: CASSLGLAAEQYF. The CDR3 DNA is TGTGCCAGCAGCTTGGGACTAGCTGCCGAGCAGTACTTC. V and J are TRBV11-3 and TRBJ2-7, with 9 bases fitting TRBD2. Trimming at V came to 3 bases and at J to 6 bases, leaving 3 bases not matched to a gene. CDR1 and CDR2 from the germline V gene are SGHNT and YENEEA. The CDR3 loop spans 13 amino acids.

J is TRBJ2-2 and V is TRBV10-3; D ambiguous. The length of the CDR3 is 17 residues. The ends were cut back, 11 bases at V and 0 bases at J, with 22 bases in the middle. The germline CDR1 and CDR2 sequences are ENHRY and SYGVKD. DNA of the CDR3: TGTGCCGTTCTACCCGAGAAGCCTGACGCGAACACCGGGGAGCTGTTTTTT. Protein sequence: CAVLPEKPDANTGELFF.

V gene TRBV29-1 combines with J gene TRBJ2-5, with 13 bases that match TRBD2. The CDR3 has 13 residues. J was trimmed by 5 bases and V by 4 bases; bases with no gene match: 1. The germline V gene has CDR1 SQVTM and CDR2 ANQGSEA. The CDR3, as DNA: TGCAGCGTTGGGGGACTAGCGGGGGAGACCCAGTACTTC. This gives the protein CSVGGLAGETQYF.